This TCR beta chain was retrieved from a study of technical replicates of blood from a few donors. Clones were read by immunoSEQ multiplex PCR, and TCRdb kept only the in-frame ones, dropping some. The sample lists approximately 81,000 clones; approximately 94% were seen once. The receptor comes from a human donor in good health. The sequencing sample was made of T cells isolated from PBMCs.

The CDR3 loop reads CASSQEASPEQYF. The CDR3 DNA reads as TGCGCCAGCAGCCAAGAGGCTAGCCCCGAGCAGTACTTC. The chain uses TRBV4-1 and TRBJ2-7; possible D gene TRBD2, 5 bases. The germline V gene encodes CDR1 MGHRA and CDR2 YSYEKL. Trimming pared 0 bases from V and 6 bases from J, leaving 9 bases between. The CDR3 sequence is 13 residues long.